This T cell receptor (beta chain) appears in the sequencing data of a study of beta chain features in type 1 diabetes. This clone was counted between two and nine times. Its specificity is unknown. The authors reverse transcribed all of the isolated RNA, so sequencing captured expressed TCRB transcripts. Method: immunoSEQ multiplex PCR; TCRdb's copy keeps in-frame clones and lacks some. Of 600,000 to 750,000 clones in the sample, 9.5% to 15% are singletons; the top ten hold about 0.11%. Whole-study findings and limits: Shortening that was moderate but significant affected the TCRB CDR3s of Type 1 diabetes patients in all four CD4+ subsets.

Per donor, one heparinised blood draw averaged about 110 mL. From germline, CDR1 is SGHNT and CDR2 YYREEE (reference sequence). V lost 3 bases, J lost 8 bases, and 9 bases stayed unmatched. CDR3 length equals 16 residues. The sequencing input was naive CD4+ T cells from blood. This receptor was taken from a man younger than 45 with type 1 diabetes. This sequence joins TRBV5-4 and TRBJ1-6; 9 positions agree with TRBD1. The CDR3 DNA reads TGTGCCAGCAGCTCACCTCCGGGACAGGGAGATTCACCCCTCCACTTT. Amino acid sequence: CASSSPPGQGDSPLHF.